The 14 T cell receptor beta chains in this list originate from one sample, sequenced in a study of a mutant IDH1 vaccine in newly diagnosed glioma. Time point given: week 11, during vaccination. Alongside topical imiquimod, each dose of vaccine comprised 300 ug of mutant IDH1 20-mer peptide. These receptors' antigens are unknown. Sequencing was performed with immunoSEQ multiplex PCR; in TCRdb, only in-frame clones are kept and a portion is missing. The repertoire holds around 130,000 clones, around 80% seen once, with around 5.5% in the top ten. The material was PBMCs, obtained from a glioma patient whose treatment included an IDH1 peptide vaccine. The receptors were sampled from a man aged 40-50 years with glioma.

CDR3 in amino acids: CASSRGTGAIYEQYF. The CDR3, as DNA: TGTGCCAGCAGTAGAGGGACAGGGGCGATCTACGAGCAGTACTTC. The chain joins TRBV28 to TRBJ2-7; 10 bases are a match to TRBD1. Germline CDR1 reads MDHEN; CDR2 reads SYDVKM. V dropped 5 bases and J dropped 3; count of bases not matched to a gene: 7. The CDR3 extends over 15 amino acids.

CDR3 loop: CASSLVGGASYEQYF. In DNA, the CDR3 is TGTGCCAGCAGCTTGGTGGGGGGGGCCTCCTACGAGCAGTACTTC. The V call is TRBV5-4, the J call TRBJ2-7, with D tentatively TRBD2 (7 bases). This CDR3 region has 15 residues. V lost 0 bases, J lost 0 bases, and 10 bases lay in between. Germline assignment: CDR1 SGHNT and CDR2 YYREEE (reference sequence).

CDR3 sequence reads: CASSSGAVGEQYF. The CDR3 region has the DNA TGTGCCAGCAGCTCAGGTGCGGTCGGCGAGCAGTACTTC. This chain connects TRBV5-5 to TRBJ2-7, with unresolved D. Germline V gene lookup returns CDR1 SGHKS and CDR2 YYEKEE (reference sequence). Trimming shortened V by 3 bases and J by 6 bases, and 13 bases separated the two germline ends. The CDR3 sequence is 13 residues long.

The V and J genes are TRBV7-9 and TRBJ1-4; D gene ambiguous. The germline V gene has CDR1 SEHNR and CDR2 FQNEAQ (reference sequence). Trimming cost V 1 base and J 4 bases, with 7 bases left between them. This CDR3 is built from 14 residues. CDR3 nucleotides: TGTGCCAGCAGCTTAGGGCAGAATAATGAAAAACTGTTTTTT. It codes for CASSLGQNNEKLFF.

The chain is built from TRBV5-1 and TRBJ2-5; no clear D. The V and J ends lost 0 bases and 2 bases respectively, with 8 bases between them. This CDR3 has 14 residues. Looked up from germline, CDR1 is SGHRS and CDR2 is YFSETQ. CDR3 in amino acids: CASSLGAVQETQYF. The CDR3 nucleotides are TGCGCCAGCAGCTTGGGTGCGGTACAAGAGACCCAGTACTTC.

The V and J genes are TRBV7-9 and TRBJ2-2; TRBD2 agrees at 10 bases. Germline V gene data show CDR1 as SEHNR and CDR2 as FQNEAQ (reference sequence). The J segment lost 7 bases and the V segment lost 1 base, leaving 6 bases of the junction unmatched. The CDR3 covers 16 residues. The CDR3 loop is CASSLGLAGVDGELFF. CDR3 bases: TGTGCCAGCAGCTTAGGGCTAGCGGGAGTGGACGGGGAGCTGTTTTTT.

CDR3 nucleotide sequence: TGTGCCAGCAGTCGGTATACGGGAGATAACGGGGAGCTGTTTTTT. Translating gives CASSRYTGDNGELFF. The genes are TRBV28 and TRBJ2-2; D might be TRBD2 (6 bases). Trimming stripped 5 bases from V and 7 bases from J, with 17 bases between. The V gene's germline CDR1 is MDHEN and CDR2 SYDVKM. The CDR3 runs 15 residues.

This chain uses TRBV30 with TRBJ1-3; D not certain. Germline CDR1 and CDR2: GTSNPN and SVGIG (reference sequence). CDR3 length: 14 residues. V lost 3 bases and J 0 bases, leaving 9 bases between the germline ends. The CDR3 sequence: CAWRSGSSGNTIYF. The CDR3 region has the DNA TGTGCCTGGAGATCGGGAAGCTCTGGAAACACCATATATTTT.

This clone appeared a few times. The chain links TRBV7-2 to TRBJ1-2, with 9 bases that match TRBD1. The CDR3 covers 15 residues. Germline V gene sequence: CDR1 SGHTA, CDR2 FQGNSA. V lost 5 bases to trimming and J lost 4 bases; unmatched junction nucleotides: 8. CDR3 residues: CASSEGQGGIYGYTF. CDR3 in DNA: TGTGCCAGCAGCGAGGGACAGGGAGGCATCTATGGCTACACCTTC. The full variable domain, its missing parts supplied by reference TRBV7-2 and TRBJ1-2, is GAGVSQSPSNKVTEKGKDVELRCDPISGHTALYWYRQSLGQGLEFLIYFQGNSAPDKSGLPSDRFSAERTGGSVSTLTIQRTQQEDSAVYLCASSEGQGGIYGYTFGSGTRLTVV.

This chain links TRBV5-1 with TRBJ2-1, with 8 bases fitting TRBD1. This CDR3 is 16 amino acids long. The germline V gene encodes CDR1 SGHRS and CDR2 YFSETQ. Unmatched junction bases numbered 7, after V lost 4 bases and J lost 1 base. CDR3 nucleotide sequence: TGCGCCAGCAGCGAGGGGACAGGCGGTTCCTACAATGAGCAGTTCTTC. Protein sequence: CASSEGTGGSYNEQFF.

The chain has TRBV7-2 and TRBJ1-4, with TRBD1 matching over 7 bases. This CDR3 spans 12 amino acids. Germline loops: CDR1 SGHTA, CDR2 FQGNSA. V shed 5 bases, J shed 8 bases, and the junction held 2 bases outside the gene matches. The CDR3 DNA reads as TGTGCCAGCAGCACCAGGGGGGAAAAACTGTTTTTT. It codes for CASSTRGEKLFF.

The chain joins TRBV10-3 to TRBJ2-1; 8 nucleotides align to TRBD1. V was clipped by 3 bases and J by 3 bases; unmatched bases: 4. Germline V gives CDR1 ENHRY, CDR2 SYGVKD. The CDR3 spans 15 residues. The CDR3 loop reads CAISDRGLNYNEQFF. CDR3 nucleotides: TGTGCCATCAGTGACAGGGGGCTAAACTACAATGAGCAGTTCTTC.

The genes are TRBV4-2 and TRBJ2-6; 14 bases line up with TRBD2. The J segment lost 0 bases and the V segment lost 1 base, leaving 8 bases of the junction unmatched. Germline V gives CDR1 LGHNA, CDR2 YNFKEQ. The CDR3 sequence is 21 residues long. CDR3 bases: TGTGCCAGCAGCCAAGGCCCGGGACTAGCGGGAGCGGGCTCTGGGGCCAACGTCCTGACTTTC. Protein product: CASSQGPGLAGAGSGANVLTF.

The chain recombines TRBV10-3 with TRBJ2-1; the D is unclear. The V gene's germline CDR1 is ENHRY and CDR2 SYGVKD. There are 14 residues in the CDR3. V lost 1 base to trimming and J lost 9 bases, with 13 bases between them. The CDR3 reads CAISELGQDGEQFF. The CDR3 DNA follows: TGTGCCATCAGTGAGTTGGGCCAGGACGGTGAGCAGTTCTTC.